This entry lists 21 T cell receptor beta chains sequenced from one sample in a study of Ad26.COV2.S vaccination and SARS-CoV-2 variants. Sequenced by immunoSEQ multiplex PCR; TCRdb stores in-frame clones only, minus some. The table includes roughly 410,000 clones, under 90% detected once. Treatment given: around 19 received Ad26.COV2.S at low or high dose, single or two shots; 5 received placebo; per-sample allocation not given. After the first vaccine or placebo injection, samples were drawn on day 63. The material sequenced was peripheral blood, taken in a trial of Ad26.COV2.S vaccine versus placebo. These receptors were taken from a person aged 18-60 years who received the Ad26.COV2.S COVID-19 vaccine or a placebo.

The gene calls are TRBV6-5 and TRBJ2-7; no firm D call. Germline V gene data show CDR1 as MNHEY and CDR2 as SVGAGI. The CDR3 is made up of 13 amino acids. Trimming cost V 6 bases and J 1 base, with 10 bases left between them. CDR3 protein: CASSLEFSYEQYF. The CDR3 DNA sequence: TGTGCCAGCAGCCTTGAATTTTCCTACGAGCAGTACTTC.

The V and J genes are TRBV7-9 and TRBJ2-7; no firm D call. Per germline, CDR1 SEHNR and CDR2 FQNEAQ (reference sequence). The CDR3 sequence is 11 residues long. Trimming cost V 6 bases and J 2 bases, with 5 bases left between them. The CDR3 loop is CASSGTYEQYF. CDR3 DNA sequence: TGTGCCAGCAGTGGAACCTACGAGCAGTACTTC.

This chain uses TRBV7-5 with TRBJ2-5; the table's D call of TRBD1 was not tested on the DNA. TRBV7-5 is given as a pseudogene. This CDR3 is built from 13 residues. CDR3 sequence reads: CARSPLGQQTQYF. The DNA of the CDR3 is TGTGCCAGAAGCCCACTGGGCCAGCAGACCCAGTACTTC.

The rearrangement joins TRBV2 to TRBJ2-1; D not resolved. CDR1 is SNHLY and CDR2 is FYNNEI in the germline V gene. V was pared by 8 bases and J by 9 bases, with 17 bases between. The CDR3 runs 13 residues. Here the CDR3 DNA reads TGTGCCAGCCGCCGCGCGATTCGAGGTGAGCAGTTCTTC. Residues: CASRRAIRGEQFF.

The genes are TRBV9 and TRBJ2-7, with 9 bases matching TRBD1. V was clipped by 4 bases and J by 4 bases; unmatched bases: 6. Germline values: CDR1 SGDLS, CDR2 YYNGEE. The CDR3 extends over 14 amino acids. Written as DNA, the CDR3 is TGTGCCAGCAGCCCGGGACAGGGTGCGTACGAGCAGTACTTC. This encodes CASSPGQGAYEQYF.

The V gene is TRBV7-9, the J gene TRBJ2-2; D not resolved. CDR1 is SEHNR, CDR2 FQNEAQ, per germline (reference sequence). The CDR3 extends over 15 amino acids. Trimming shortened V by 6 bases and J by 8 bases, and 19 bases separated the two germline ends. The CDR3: CASRDPRALGGELFF. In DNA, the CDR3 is TGTGCCAGCAGGGATCCCCGAGCCCTCGGGGGGGAGCTGTTTTTT.

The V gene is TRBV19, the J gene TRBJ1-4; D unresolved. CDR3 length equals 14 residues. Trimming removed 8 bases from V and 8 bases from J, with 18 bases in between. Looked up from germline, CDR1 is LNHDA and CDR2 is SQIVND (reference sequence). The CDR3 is CASQTPRMDEKLFF. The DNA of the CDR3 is TGTGCCAGTCAGACCCCTCGCATGGACGAAAAACTGTTTTTT.

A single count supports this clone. The CDR3 DNA reads as TGCGCCAGCAGCCTTAGGACTAGCGGGAGGCTCGGTGAGCAGTTCTTC. Translating it yields CASSLRTSGRLGEQFF. This chain connects TRBV5-1 to TRBJ2-1; TRBD2 matches 14 bases. Germline V gene lookup returns CDR1 SGHRS and CDR2 YFSETQ. The CDR3 length is 16 residues. With V trimmed by 4 bases and J by 9 bases, 9 bases remained unmatched.

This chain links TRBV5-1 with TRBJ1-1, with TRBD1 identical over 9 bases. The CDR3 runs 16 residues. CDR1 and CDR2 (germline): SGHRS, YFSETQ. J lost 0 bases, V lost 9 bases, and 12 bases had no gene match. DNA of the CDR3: TGCGCCACCCGACCGGGACAGGGTAATATGAACACTGAAGCTTTCTTT. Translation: CATRPGQGNMNTEAFF.

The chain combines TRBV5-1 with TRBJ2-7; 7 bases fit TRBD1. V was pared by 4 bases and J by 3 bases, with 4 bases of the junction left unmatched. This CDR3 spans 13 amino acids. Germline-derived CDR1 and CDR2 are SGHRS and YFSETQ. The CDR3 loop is CASSPGQFYEQYF. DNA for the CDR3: TGCGCCAGCAGCCCGGGACAGTTCTACGAGCAGTACTTC.

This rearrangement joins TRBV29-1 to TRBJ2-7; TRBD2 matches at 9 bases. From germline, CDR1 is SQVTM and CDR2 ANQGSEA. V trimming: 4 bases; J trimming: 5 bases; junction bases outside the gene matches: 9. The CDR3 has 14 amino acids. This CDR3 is CSVVKWSGGNEQYF. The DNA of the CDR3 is TGCAGCGTTGTGAAATGGAGCGGGGGGAACGAGCAGTACTTC.

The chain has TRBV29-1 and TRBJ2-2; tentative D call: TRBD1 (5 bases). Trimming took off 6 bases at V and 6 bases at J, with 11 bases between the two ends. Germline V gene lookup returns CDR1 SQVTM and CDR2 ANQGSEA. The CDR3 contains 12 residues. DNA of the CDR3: TGCAGCGTCCAGGGCCGGTCCGGGGAGCTGTTTTTT. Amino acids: CSVQGRSGELFF.

The CDR3 sequence: CASAGGGSEAFF. As DNA, the CDR3 is TGTGCCAGTGCCGGGGGGGGATCAGAAGCTTTCTTT. The V and J genes are TRBV19 and TRBJ1-1; tentative D call: TRBD1 (5 bases). This CDR3 comprises 12 residues. Trimming cost V 8 bases and J 8 bases, with 15 bases left between them. Germline V gene data show CDR1 as LNHDA and CDR2 as SQIVND (reference sequence).

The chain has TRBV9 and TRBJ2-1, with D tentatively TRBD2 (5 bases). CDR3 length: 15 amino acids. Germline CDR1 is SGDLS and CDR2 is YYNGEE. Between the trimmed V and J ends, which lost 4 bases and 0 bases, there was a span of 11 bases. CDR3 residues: CASSPPGSSYNEQFF. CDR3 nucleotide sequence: TGTGCCAGCAGCCCTCCGGGGAGCTCCTACAATGAGCAGTTCTTC.

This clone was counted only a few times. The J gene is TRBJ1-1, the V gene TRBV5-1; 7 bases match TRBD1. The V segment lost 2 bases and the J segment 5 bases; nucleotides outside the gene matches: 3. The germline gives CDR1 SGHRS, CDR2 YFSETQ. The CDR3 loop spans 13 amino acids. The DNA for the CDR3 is TGCGCCAGCAGCTTACAGGGACAGACTGAAGCTTTCTTT. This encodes CASSLQGQTEAFF.

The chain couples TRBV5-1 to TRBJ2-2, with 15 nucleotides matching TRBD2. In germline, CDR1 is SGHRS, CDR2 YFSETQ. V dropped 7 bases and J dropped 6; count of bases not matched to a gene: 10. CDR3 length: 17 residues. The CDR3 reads CASGLAGGPRISGELFF. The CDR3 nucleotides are TGCGCCAGCGGACTAGCGGGAGGGCCTCGGATATCCGGGGAGCTGTTTTTT.

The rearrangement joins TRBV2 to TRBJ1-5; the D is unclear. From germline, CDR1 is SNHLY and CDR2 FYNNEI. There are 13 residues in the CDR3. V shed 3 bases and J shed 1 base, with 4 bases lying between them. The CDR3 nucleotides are TGTGCCAGCAGTGAGAGGAGCAATCAGCCCCAGCATTTT. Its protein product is CASSERSNQPQHF.

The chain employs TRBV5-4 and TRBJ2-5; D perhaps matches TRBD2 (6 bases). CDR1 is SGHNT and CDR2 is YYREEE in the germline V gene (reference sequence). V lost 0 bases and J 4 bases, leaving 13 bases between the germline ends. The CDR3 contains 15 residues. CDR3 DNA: TGTGCCAGCAGCTTGGCCCGGGGAGGTAGAGAGACCCAGTACTTC. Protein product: CASSLARGGRETQYF.

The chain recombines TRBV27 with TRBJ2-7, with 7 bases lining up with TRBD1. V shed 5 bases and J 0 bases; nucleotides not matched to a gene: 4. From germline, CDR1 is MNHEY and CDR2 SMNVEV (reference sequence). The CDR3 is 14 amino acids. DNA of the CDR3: TGTGCCAGCAGTCTCCGGACAGGCTCCTACGAGCAGTACTTC. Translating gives CASSLRTGSYEQYF.

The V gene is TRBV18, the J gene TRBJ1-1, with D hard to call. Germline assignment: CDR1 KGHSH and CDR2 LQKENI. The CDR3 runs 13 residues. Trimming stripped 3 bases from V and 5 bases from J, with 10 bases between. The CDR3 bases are TGTGCCAGCTCACCCCCGGCTTGGACTGAAGCTTTCTTT. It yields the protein CASSPPAWTEAFF.

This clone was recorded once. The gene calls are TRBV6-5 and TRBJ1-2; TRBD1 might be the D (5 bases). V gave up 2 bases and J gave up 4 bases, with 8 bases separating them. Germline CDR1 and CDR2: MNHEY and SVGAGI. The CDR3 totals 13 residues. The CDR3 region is CASSYPDSYGYTF. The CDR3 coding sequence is TGTGCCAGCAGTTACCCCGACAGCTATGGCTACACCTTC.